These 11 T cell receptor beta chains were all obtained from the same sample, sequenced in a study of T cell repertoires in cytomegalovirus infection. For these TCRs, the target antigens are not known. TCRdb analysed the reads with MiXCR anew, one entry per CDR3 protein. The data show 570,000 or so distinct CDR3 sequences, with 40% seen just once and 48% held by the top ten. Sequencing was performed on cultured PBMCs, taken from culture after CMV antigen stimulation. These receptors were collected from a human donor in good health (CMV status not recorded). Some clones in this sample may be carry-over from other donors' samples.

This sequence joins TRBV20-1 and TRBJ2-1; D remains ambiguous. Germline lookup yields CDR1 DFQATT and CDR2 SNEGSKA (reference sequence). Trimming took off 3 bases at V and 0 bases at J, with 9 bases between the two ends. The CDR3 is 14 amino acids. The DNA of the CDR3 is TGCAGTGCTAGGTGGGGTTACTCCTACAATGAGCAGTTCTTC. This encodes CSARWGYSYNEQFF.

V gene TRBV7-2 combines with J gene TRBJ2-2; D may be TRBD1 (5 bases). V was clipped by 3 bases and J by 1 base, with 12 bases between them. The CDR3 contains 16 residues. Germline V gene lookup returns CDR1 SGHTA and CDR2 FQGNSA. CDR3 protein: CASSFRRTRNTGELFF. The CDR3 coding sequence is TGTGCCAGCAGCTTCCGGCGGACAAGGAACACCGGGGAGCTGTTTTTT.

J is TRBJ2-6 and V is TRBV4-3, with a weak D call TRBD2 (5 bases). CDR1 is LGHNA and CDR2 is YSLEER in the germline V gene. V was cut by 1 base and J by 3 bases, with 13 bases left in between. This CDR3 comprises 17 residues. The DNA for the CDR3 is TGCGCCAGCAGCCAAGGCTTACGGGAAGGTGGGGCCAACGTCCTGACTTTC. Its protein product is CASSQGLREGGANVLTF.

This chain links TRBV25-1 with TRBJ1-6; 8 bases match TRBD1. The CDR3 runs to 15 residues. J lost 6 bases, V lost 6 bases, and 7 bases had no gene match. CDR1 and CDR2 from the germline V gene are MGHDK and SYGVNS. This chain's CDR3 is CASRSTGDVNSPLHF. In DNA, the CDR3 is TGTGCCAGCAGATCGACAGGGGACGTTAATTCACCCCTCCACTTT.

This sequence joins TRBV7-2 and TRBJ2-1; D unclear. The germline CDR1 and CDR2 sequences are SGHTA and FQGNSA. V shed 4 bases and J shed 0 bases, with 16 bases lying between them. The CDR3 length is 17 residues. The CDR3: CASSSLRAESSYNEQFF. The CDR3 nucleotides are TGTGCCAGCAGCTCTCTAAGGGCGGAAAGCTCCTACAATGAGCAGTTCTTC.

A few counts support this clonotype. The chain combines TRBV7-2 with TRBJ2-7, with 7 nucleotides matching TRBD1. Germline lookup yields CDR1 SGHTA and CDR2 FQGNSA. J was trimmed by 6 bases and V by 11 bases; bases with no gene match: 16. The CDR3 is 14 amino acids. CDR3 in DNA: TGTGCCTGCCACCCGACAGGGTTTATCGGCGAGCAGTACTTC. Translation gives CACHPTGFIGEQYF. The variable domain in full, with the rest retrieved from reference TRBV7-2 and TRBJ2-7, is GAGVSQSPSNKVTEKGKDVELRCDPISGHTALYWYRQSLGQGLEFLIYFQGNSAPDKSGLPSDRFSAERTGGSVSTLTIQRTQQEDSAVYLCACHPTGFIGEQYFGPGTRLTVT.

This clonotype was counted only a few times. The J gene is TRBJ2-1, the V gene TRBV12-3 or TRBV12-4; 11 positions agree with TRBD2. V lost 6 bases, J lost 6 bases, and 4 bases stayed unmatched. This CDR3 is built from 14 residues. The CDR3: CASRGLAVFNEQFF. The CDR3 region has the DNA TGTGCCAGCAGGGGACTAGCGGTCTTCAATGAGCAGTTCTTC.

The chain carries TRBV20-1 and TRBJ2-5; 12 nucleotides line up with TRBD2. The V and J ends lost 6 bases and 5 bases, in that order; junction bases with no gene match: 19. CDR3 length equals 18 residues. Germline CDR1 reads DFQATT; CDR2 reads SNEGSKA (reference sequence). The CDR3 DNA reads TGCAGTGCAACTAACCGCCGACTAGCGGGGGACAGAAGGGAGACCCAGTACTTC. The encoded protein is CSATNRRLAGDRRETQYF.

The chain is built from TRBV19 and TRBJ2-2; D possibly corresponds to TRBD1 (5 bases). The CDR3 totals 15 residues. Looked up from germline, CDR1 is LNHDA and CDR2 is SQIVND (reference sequence). Between the trimmed V and J ends, which lost 5 bases and 7 bases, there was a span of 17 bases. In DNA form, the CDR3 reads TGTGCCAGTAGTTGGCAGGGCTTAGGTAACGGGGAGCTGTTTTTT. Protein: CASSWQGLGNGELFF. The full variable domain, rest sourced from reference TRBV19 and TRBJ2-2, is DGGITQSPKYLFRKEGQNVTLSCEQNLNHDAMYWYRQDPGQGLRLIYYSQIVNDFQKGDIAEGYSVSREKKESFPLTVTSAQKNPTAFYLCASSWQGLGNGELFFGEGSRLTVL.

The rearrangement uses TRBV10-3 and TRBJ2-1; 9 bases are a match to TRBD2. Germline V gene sequence: CDR1 ENHRY, CDR2 SYGVKD. J lost 4 bases, V lost 0 bases, and 7 bases had no gene match. The CDR3 covers 17 residues. The CDR3 reads CAISESRLAGRYNEQFF. The CDR3 bases are TGTGCCATCAGTGAGTCTCGGCTAGCGGGAAGATACAATGAGCAGTTCTTC.

V usage is TRBV5-1 and J usage is TRBJ1-1; perhaps TRBD1 as D (5 bases). CDR3 length: 15 residues. CDR1 and CDR2 (germline): SGHRS, YFSETQ. The ends were cut back, 4 bases at V and 1 base at J, with 14 bases in the middle. The CDR3 nucleotides read TGCGCCAGCAGCCCTATGGGGAGGGGGAACACTGAAGCTTTCTTT. Its translation is CASSPMGRGNTEAFF.